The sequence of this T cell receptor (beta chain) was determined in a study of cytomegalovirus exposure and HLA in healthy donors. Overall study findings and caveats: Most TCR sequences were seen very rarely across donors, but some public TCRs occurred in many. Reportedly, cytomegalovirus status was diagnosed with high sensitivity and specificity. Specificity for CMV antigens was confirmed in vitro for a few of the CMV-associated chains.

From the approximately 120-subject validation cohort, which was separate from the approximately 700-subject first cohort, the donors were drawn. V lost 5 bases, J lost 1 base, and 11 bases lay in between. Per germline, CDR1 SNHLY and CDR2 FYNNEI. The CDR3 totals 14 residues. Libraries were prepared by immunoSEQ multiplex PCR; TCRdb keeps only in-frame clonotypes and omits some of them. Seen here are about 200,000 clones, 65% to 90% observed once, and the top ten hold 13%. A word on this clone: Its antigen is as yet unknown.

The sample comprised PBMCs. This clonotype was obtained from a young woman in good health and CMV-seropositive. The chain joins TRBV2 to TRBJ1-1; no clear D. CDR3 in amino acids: CASSPPRRNTEAFF. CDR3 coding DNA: TGTGCCAGCAGTCCCCCCCGGAGGAACACTGAAGCTTTCTTT. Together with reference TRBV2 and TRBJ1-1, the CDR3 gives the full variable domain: EPEVTQTPSHQVTQMGQEVILRCVPISNHLYFYWYRQILGQKVEFLVSFYNNEISEKSEIFDDQFSVERPDGSNFTLKIRSTKLEDSAMYFCASSPPRRNTEAFFGQGTRLTVV.